The 7 T cell receptor beta chains given below trace back to one sample, sequenced in a study of blood T cells in healthy people across ages. Sample-barcoded 5' priming and a J-beta primer mix drove a second PCR of 7 to 11 cycles. TCRdb redid the calling of the 5' RACE reads with MiXCR, one entry per CDR3 protein. The repertoire holds about 720,000 distinct CDR3 sequences, with 20% to 25% as singletons. Sequences were obtained from blood. Every receptor here comes from a man between 65 and 85 years old in good health.

This clonotype has at least ten counts. This chain uses TRBV5-1 with TRBJ2-7, with D unclear. With 0 bases removed from V and 1 base from J, the gap between germline ends came to 8 bases. Per the germline V gene, CDR1 is SGHRS and CDR2 is YFSETQ. This CDR3 is 14 amino acids long. The CDR3 DNA is TGCGCCAGCAGCTTGGACGCAGAATCCTACGAGCAGTACTTC. Translated: CASSLDAESYEQYF.

This chain uses TRBV7-2 with TRBJ2-2; the D call may be TRBD1 or TRBD2 (5 bases each). Germline CDR1 and CDR2: SGHTA and FQGNSA. CDR3 length: 14 amino acids. Trimming took 3 bases from V and 7 from J, leaving 12 bases between them. The CDR3 loop reads CASSFGGVVGELFF. The CDR3 nucleotides are TGTGCCAGCAGCTTTGGGGGAGTCGTCGGGGAGCTGTTTTTT.

V usage is TRBV7-2 and J usage is TRBJ2-1; TRBD2 matches 11 bases. Germline CDR1 SGHTA, CDR2 FQGNSA. CDR3 length: 14 residues. V was pared by 6 bases and J by 7 bases, with 5 bases of the junction left unmatched. The DNA of the CDR3 is TGTGCCAGCAGAATAGCGGGAGGGCCTAATGAGCAGTTCTTC. As protein: CASRIAGGPNEQFF.

Turning to this clonotype: The final CDR3 position lacks the conserved phenylalanine or tryptophan, pointing to a likely read error. V gene TRBV29-1 combines with J gene TRBJ2-5, with a tentative D call TRBD1 (5 bases). CDR1 SQVTM and CDR2 ANQGSEA come from the germline V gene. Trimming removed 7 bases at V and 4 bases at J, with 10 bases between. This CDR3 has 11 amino acids. The CDR3 DNA follows: TGCAGCGCACAGGACCGAGAGACCCAGTACTCC. Translating it yields CSAQDRETQYS.

The chain uses TRBV27 and TRBJ2-4, with 7 nucleotides matching TRBD1. CDR3 size: 14 residues. V was clipped by 3 bases and J by 6 bases; unmatched bases: 5. Germline V lookup: CDR1 MNHEY, CDR2 SMNVEV (reference sequence). The CDR3 DNA reads TGTGCCAGCAGTTTCTCGGGACAGACAAACATTCAGTACTTC. It specifies CASSFSGQTNIQYF.

The chain recombines TRBV11-2 with TRBJ2-7; no clear D gene. The V end lost 5 bases, the J end lost 2 bases, and 13 bases lay between the germline ends. Germline V gene lookup returns CDR1 SGHAT and CDR2 FQNNGV. CDR3 length: 14 residues. CDR3 residues: CASSPLDKTYEQYF. CDR3 bases: TGTGCCAGCAGCCCGTTAGACAAAACCTACGAGCAGTACTTC.

This clonotype was detected only a few times. This chain connects TRBV20-1 to TRBJ2-1; TRBD1 might be the D (6 bases). CDR3 size: 14 residues. The V end lost 5 bases, the J end lost 6 bases, and 17 bases lay between the germline ends. Per the germline V gene, CDR1 is DFQATT and CDR2 is SNEGSKA (reference sequence). The CDR3 loop is CSAFGQITGNEQFF. CDR3 DNA sequence: TGCAGTGCTTTCGGACAGATCACGGGCAATGAGCAGTTCTTC.